This TCR beta chain was sequenced during a study of T-cell reconstitution after alpha-beta-depleted transplantation in children (dated by TCRdb to 2016 to 2017). Study-level background: Using TCR repertoire profiling, the study followed T-cell immune reconstitution in a quantitative way in children after TCRalphabeta/CD19-depleted allogeneic hematopoietic cell transplantation. On the study overall, not on this receptor specifically: Over the following months the frequencies of hyperexpanded clones went down, and after one year T-cell counts and TCRbeta diversity were mostly credited to newly produced T cells. The apparently early recovery of alphabetaT-cell counts about two months after transplant reportedly depended on only several hundred rapidly expanded clones that came from non-depleted graft cells. In some patients, the high TCRbeta diversity seen at day 60 was put down to recipient T cells and intrathymic progenitors that had survived conditioning.

To prepare the library, PCR was applied. The instrument given in TCRdb is Illumina HiSeq 2500. To normalize quantification of the TCRbeta repertoire, the TCR libraries were built with molecular barcoding that relied on unique molecular identifiers. The public reads were reanalyzed by TCRdb: fastp trimming at Q25, MiXCR alignment, in-frame beta chains only. CDR3 protein duplicates are merged, each entry listing the most common genes and DNA. The sample table shows 300,000 to 400,000 distinct CDR3 sequences, and roughly 15% are seen once. The top ten hold approximately 38% of the sample. In its sample, this clonotype was seen many times. It has no known antigen specificity. No per-base quality is available; no much larger clone lies one base away. In light of the paper, this sample's treatment or condition label describes: allogeneic hematopoietic cell transplantation with graft depleted of TCRalphabeta T cells and CD19 B cells. TCRalphabeta/CD19-depleted allogeneic hematopoietic cell grafts were given to the transplant recipients, all of whom were children.

CDR1 ENHRY and CDR2 SYGVKD are derived from the germline V gene. V has 9 bases trimmed and J has 0 bases trimmed; junction bases matching no gene number 4. The CDR3 measures 15 amino acids from cysteine to phenylalanine. The entry retains the CDR3 DNA only, 45 bases that are in frame from base 1. The chain uses TRBV10-3 and TRBJ2-3; 12 junctional bases match TRBD2. This receptor was taken from a male patient between 2 and 10 years old who had a stem cell transplant for acute lymphoblastic leukemia, so the T cells may come from the graft donor. The sequencing here drew on PBMCs, mostly from graft donor cells, taken 360 days after TCRalphabeta/CD19-depleted stem cell transplant. This receptor has the CDR3 CAIRLAGASTDTQYF. The nucleotides are TGTGCCATTCGACTAGCGGGGGCTAGCACAGATACGCAGTATTTT.